These T cell receptor beta chains were read from a single sample in a study of blood T cell repertoires in COVID-19. This table comes from immunoSEQ multiplex PCR, and its TCRdb copy is limited to in-frame clones, with some not included. This table holds approximately 66,000 clones, more than 70% found once. Sample: peripheral blood. The source is a woman between 45 and 65 years old with active or convalescent COVID-19. CDR3s include the opening cysteine and the closing phenylalanine or tryptophan. Each record gives: D gene, clone size, V gene, J gene, CDR3 DNA, CDR3 protein. A D gene is named only where the DNA matches it firmly. Size is stated for part of the rows, as once, few or many counts, or as a class when the clone is expanded.

>TRBD1|.|TRBV10-3|TRBJ1-1
TGTGCCATCAGTGATCGACAGGGTTCGTCTGAAGCTTTCTTT
CAISDRQGSSEAFF
>.|few|TRBV12-3/TRBV12-4|TRBJ2-1
TGTGCCAGCAGTTTCCCCCGCGATGAGCAGTTCTTC
CASSFPRDEQFF
>.|.|TRBV9|TRBJ1-1
TGTGCCAGCAGCGTAGTCAGAGGGAACACTGAAGCTTTCTTT
CASSVVRGNTEAFF
>TRBD1|.|TRBV2|TRBJ1-1
TGTGCCAGCAGTCCGGCCGGGACAGGGAACACTGAAGCTTTCTTT
CASSPAGTGNTEAFF
>TRBD1|.|TRBV6-4|TRBJ1-2
TGTGCCAGCAGTGACTCGACGGACAGGGGCGGCTACACCTTC
CASSDSTDRGGYTF
>.|.|TRBV11-2|TRBJ2-2
TGTGCCAGCAGGAACACGGTGGGGCTCACGGGGGAGCTGTTTTTT
CASRNTVGLTGELFF
>.|.|TRBV30|TRBJ2-5
TGTGCCTGGAGTCCCCGAGCTGGTCAGACCCAGTACTTC
CAWSPRAGQTQYF
>TRBD2|.|TRBV10-3|TRBJ2-3
TGTGCCATCAGTGAGTCGGGTAGCGGGAGGTTGACAGATACGCAGTATTTT
CAISESGSGRLTDTQYF
>TRBD2|.|TRBV9|TRBJ2-1
TGTGCCAGCAGCGACCCGACTAGCGGGGGCAACAATGAGCAGTTCTTC
CASSDPTSGGNNEQFF
>TRBD1|.|TRBV6-5|TRBJ1-2
TGTGCCAGATACAGGGGGGCCGACTATGGCTACACCTTC
CARYRGADYGYTF
>TRBD1|.|TRBV20-1|TRBJ2-7
TGCAGTGCTAGTGACCGGGACAGGGCAAGCTACGAGCAGTACTTC
CSASDRDRASYEQYF
>TRBD2|.|TRBV19|TRBJ2-7
TGTGCCAGTATGGTGACTAGCGGGAGTAGGGAGCAGTACTTC
CASMVTSGSREQYF
>TRBD2|few|TRBV7-7|TRBJ2-1
TGTGCTAGCAGCCGGACTAGCGGGAGGATGAATGAGCAGTTCTTC
CASSRTSGRMNEQFF
>.|once|TRBV12-3/TRBV12-4|TRBJ1-4
TGTGCCAGCAGTTTCGGGGGAGAAAAACTGTTTTTT
CASSFGGEKLFF
>TRBD1|.|TRBV15|TRBJ1-5
TGTGCCACCAGCAGCGGGGGGACAGGGTCTAATCAGCCCCAGCATTTT
CATSSGGTGSNQPQHF
>TRBD1|.|TRBV18|TRBJ2-5
TGTGCCAGCTCATTAGGACAGGGCCGGGAAGAGACCCAGTACTTC
CASSLGQGREETQYF
>.|.|TRBV29-1|TRBJ2-2
TGCAGCGTGAGCGGAGAGTTCGACACCGGGGAGCTGTTTTTT
CSVSGEFDTGELFF
>.|few|TRBV2|TRBJ2-7
TGTGCCAGTACGAGGGAGAGGGACGAGCAGTACTTC
CASTRERDEQYF
>.|.|TRBV21-1|TRBJ1-1
TGTGCCAGCAGCAAAGGTCGGGGGACGGTGACTGAAGCTTTCTTT
CASSKGRGTVTEAFF
>.|.|TRBV5-4|TRBJ1-1
TGTGCCAGCATGAGTCCACCGAACACTGAAGCTTTCTTT
CASMSPPNTEAFF
>.|once|TRBV13|TRBJ2-3
TGTGCCAGCAGCTTTTTTCTAGACGGCACAGATACGCAGTATTTT
CASSFFLDGTDTQYF
>.|.|TRBV18|TRBJ2-5
TGTGCCAGCTCTCTCGGGACTCAAGAGACCCAGTACTTC
CASSLGTQETQYF
>.|.|TRBV5-6|TRBJ2-1
TGTGCCAGCAGCTTAAGCGTGGATGAGCAGTTCTTC
CASSLSVDEQFF
>TRBD1|.|TRBV4-1|TRBJ2-1
TGCGCCAGCAGCCAAGCCGGGACAGGGAGGGATGAGCAGTTCTTC
CASSQAGTGRDEQFF
>.|.|TRBV13|TRBJ2-1
TGTGCCAGCAGCCACCAGGGGAAACCCGGCGCCTACAATGAGCAGTTCTTC
CASSHQGKPGAYNEQFF
>.|.|TRBV5-1|TRBJ1-4
TGCGCCAGCAGCTTGGCCGGGGGGAGGACTAATGAAAAACTGTTTTTT
CASSLAGGRTNEKLFF
>.|.|TRBV2|TRBJ1-5
TGTGCCAGTTATGGCGGGACTAATAGCAATCAGCCCCAGCATTTT
CASYGGTNSNQPQHF
>TRBD2|.|TRBV27|TRBJ2-3
TGTGCCAGCAGTTTAACTAGCGGGAGAGGGGCGCAGTATTTT
CASSLTSGRGAQYF
>TRBD2|.|TRBV2|TRBJ2-3
TGTGCCAGCAGTGTGCGGGAGCAACGGGCAGATACGCAGTATTTT
CASSVREQRADTQYF
>.|.|TRBV2|TRBJ2-5
TGTGCCAGCAGTGATGGCGGGAACCTCCAAGAGACCCAGTACTTC
CASSDGGNLQETQYF
>.|.|TRBV4-1|TRBJ2-2
TGCGCCAGCAGCCAAATACAGAACACCGGGGAGCTGTTTTTT
CASSQIQNTGELFF
>TRBD2|.|TRBV5-8|TRBJ2-1
TGTGCCAGCAGCGCATCCGGGACTAGCGGGAGGGCCTGGAATGAGCAGTTCTTC
CASSASGTSGRAWNEQFF
>.|.|TRBV30|TRBJ1-4
TGTGCCTGGAACCCCCCGCAGGCAACTAATGAAAAACTGTTTTTT
CAWNPPQATNEKLFF
>.|many|TRBV7-9|TRBJ1-1
TGTGCCAGCAGAGGGGAGGGTTTTATGAACACTGAAGCTTTCTTT
CASRGEGFMNTEAFF
>TRBD1|once|TRBV18|TRBJ2-1
TGTGCCAGCTCACCACAGGGATCAGGGGGTTTCTACAATGAGCAGTTCTTC
CASSPQGSGGFYNEQFF
>.|.|TRBV7-8|TRBJ2-7
TGTGCCAGCAGCTTAGATCGGGGGCAGTACTTC
CASSLDRGQYF
>TRBD2|.|TRBV19|TRBJ2-5
TGTGCCAGTAGTGTTAGCGGGAGTTCGGAGACCCAGTACTTC
CASSVSGSSETQYF
>TRBD2|.|TRBV15|TRBJ2-1
TGTGCCACCAGCAGAGATTTCGCTAGCGGGAGACTCGACAATGAGCAGTTCTTC
CATSRDFASGRLDNEQFF
>TRBD1|.|TRBV5-1|TRBJ2-7
TGCGCCAGCAGCCCGGACAGGGTAGTGGGGCACGAGCAGTACTTC
CASSPDRVVGHEQYF
>.|once|TRBV19|TRBJ2-6
TGTGCCAGTAGAGTAACAGACTCTGGGGCCAACGTCCTGACTTTC
CASRVTDSGANVLTF
>.|.|TRBV7-2|TRBJ2-7
TGTGCCAGCAGCTCCCCCGGCGCGGAGCACTCCTACGAGCAGTACTTC
CASSSPGAEHSYEQYF
>TRBD2|once|TRBV4-2|TRBJ2-1
TGTGCCAGCAGCCAAGATCCCGTGACTAGCGGGAGTAAGAATGAGCAGTTCTTC
CASSQDPVTSGSKNEQFF
>.|.|TRBV9|TRBJ1-2
TGTGCCAGCAGCCCTCAGGGCGCTAACTATGGCTACACCTTC
CASSPQGANYGYTF